This TCR beta chain emerged from a study of cytomegalovirus exposure and HLA in healthy donors. For the study at large: An earlier analysis found around 100 million unique TCR beta sequences from approximately 200 million T cells. The Caucasian-associated ancestry cluster held over 65% of approximately 400 genotyped donors. Notes on the study in general: TCR beta sequences numbering 15,000 to 20,000 were associated with HLA alleles at 0.05 false discovery rate in a later analysis. Researchers reported from a later analysis that most CMV-associated TCR beta chains appeared HLA-restricted.

A word on this clone: Its antigen is not identified.

The primer mix had 60 Vbeta and 13 Jbeta primers. Produced via immunoSEQ multiplex PCR; TCRdb's table is partial and in-frame only. The repertoire consists of 50,000 to 65,000 clones, with about 73% occurring once and the leading ten covering roughly 3%. CDR1 and CDR2 from the germline V gene are SGHTA and FQGNSA. Trimming shortened V by 3 bases and J by 1 base, and 21 bases separated the two germline ends. The CDR3 length is 18 residues. The chain is built from TRBV7-2 and TRBJ1-1; TRBD1 might be the D (5 bases). The sequenced sample was PBMCs. This TCR derives from a man between 18 and 35 years old in good health and CMV-seronegative. CDR3 bases: TGTGCCAGCAGCTTGCGATTAGGGGAGGCGTCACAGAACACTGAAGCTTTCTTT. Protein sequence: CASSLRLGEASQNTEAFF.